The 25 T cell receptor beta chains below come from one sample, sequenced in a study of post-analysis software for immune sequencing data. General study points: When patients were compared with controls, four to six TRBV segments were more frequent, TRBV5-6, TRBV5-1 and TRBV20-1 among them.

Built from TCR beta cDNA, the libraries had unique molecular identifiers in them. TCRdb re-called the PCR reads with MiXCR, one entry per CDR3 protein. This table holds roughly 700,000 distinct CDR3 sequences, about 32% found once. The antigens of these receptors remain unknown. Specimen: blood. The receptors originated from a girl between 5 and 17 years old with multiple sclerosis.

J is TRBJ1-6 and V is TRBV6-5; 10 bases are shared with TRBD1. Germline lookup yields CDR1 MNHEY and CDR2 SVGAGI. There are 15 residues in the CDR3. With 2 bases clipped from V and 11 bases from J, the junction kept 6 bases outside the gene matches. The CDR3 region is CASSYGGTGVPPLHF. CDR3 in DNA: TGTGCCAGCAGTTACGGGGGGACAGGGGTGCCACCCCTCCACTTT.

The chain recombines TRBV6-5 with TRBJ1-6, with unresolved D. The V end lost 2 bases, the J end lost 8 bases, and 13 bases lay between the germline ends. Germline V gene lookup returns CDR1 MNHEY and CDR2 SVGAGI. This CDR3 has 15 residues. CDR3 DNA sequence: TGTGCCAGCAGTTACCAAGCCCTTTTCGATTCACCCCTCCACTTT. Its protein product is CASSYQALFDSPLHF.

This clonotype was recorded a few times. The chain joins TRBV27 to TRBJ2-7; 10 bases agree with TRBD2. The CDR3 spans 16 residues. The germline gives CDR1 MNHEY, CDR2 SMNVEV (reference sequence). V was pared by 0 bases and J by 2 bases, with 4 bases of the junction left unmatched. The CDR3 here is CASSLSWTSGPYEQYF. CDR3 DNA: TGTGCCAGCAGTTTATCGTGGACTAGCGGCCCCTACGAGCAGTACTTC.

This clonotype was seen a few times. The chain carries TRBV7-8 and TRBJ1-5; D is undetermined. The CDR3 extends over 15 amino acids. Looked up from germline, CDR1 is SGHVS and CDR2 is FQNEAQ. V was pared by 5 bases and J by 1 base, with 12 bases between. The chain's CDR3 is CASSPVRGSNQPQHF. In nucleotides, the CDR3 is TGTGCCAGCAGCCCGGTTCGGGGAAGCAATCAGCCCCAGCATTTT.

The chain combines TRBV4-1 with TRBJ1-2, with a tentative D call TRBD1 (5 bases). V lost 0 bases to trimming and J lost 1 base, with 12 bases between them. CDR3 size: 16 residues. Per germline, CDR1 MGHRA and CDR2 YSYEKL. In DNA, the CDR3 is TGCGCCAGCAGCCAAGACCCGGGGGGGATTAACTATGGCTACACCTTC. Its protein product is CASSQDPGGINYGYTF.

The chain uses TRBV10-3 and TRBJ1-2, with D maybe TRBD1 (5 bases). The germline V gene encodes CDR1 ENHRY and CDR2 SYGVKD. V was pared by 2 bases and J by 0 bases, with 7 bases between. The CDR3 sequence is 14 residues long. In DNA, the CDR3 is TGTGCCATCAGTGAGGGGGGTGCTAACTATGGCTACACCTTC. Amino acid sequence: CAISEGGANYGYTF.

Many counts were recorded for this clonotype. This rearrangement joins TRBV9 to TRBJ2-5; 11 bases line up with TRBD2. This CDR3 is built from 17 residues. Germline trimming cut 0 bases from V and 2 bases from J; bases unmatched to any gene: 6. Germline CDR1 and CDR2: SGDLS and YYNGEE. Here the CDR3 reads CASSVDVAGGLQETQYF. CDR3 coding DNA: TGTGCCAGCAGCGTAGATGTAGCGGGAGGGCTGCAAGAGACCCAGTACTTC.

This clonotype appeared many times. The chain has TRBV29-1 and TRBJ2-5, with 11 bases that match TRBD2. The CDR3 runs 16 residues. V shed 3 bases, J shed 6 bases, and the junction held 12 bases outside the gene matches. Germline CDR1 SQVTM, CDR2 ANQGSEA. CDR3 DNA: TGCAGCGTTGATTCGATTAGCGGGAGGGCCGGGCAGACCCAGTACTTC. This codes for CSVDSISGRAGQTQYF.

About this clonotype: Sequence at one end of the junction differs from germline and may be a read error. V usage is TRBV12-3 or TRBV12-4 and J usage is TRBJ1-6; D is ambiguous. CDR3 length: 16 residues. This chain's CDR3 is CASRPGMVTYNSPLHF. The DNA for the CDR3 is TGTGCTAGCAGGCCGGGAATGGTCACCTATAATTCACCCCTCCACTTT.

The sample holds a few counts of this clonotype. The genes are TRBV24-1 and TRBJ2-1, with D possibly TRBD2 on 5 matching bases. The germline V and J ends were trimmed by 3 bases and 0 bases, with 11 bases remaining between them. In germline, CDR1 is KGHDR, CDR2 SFDVKD. The CDR3 is made up of 16 amino acids. DNA of the CDR3: TGTGCCACCAGTGATACAGCGGCAAGCTCCTACAATGAGCAGTTCTTC. This gives the protein CATSDTAASSYNEQFF.

This clonotype was seen more than once but under ten times. The chain is built from TRBV20-1 and TRBJ2-3; TRBD2 matches at 10 bases. Looked up from germline, CDR1 is DFQATT and CDR2 is SNEGSKA (reference sequence). V shed 8 bases and J 4 bases; nucleotides not matched to a gene: 18. This CDR3 has 17 residues. For the CDR3, the DNA is TGCAGTCTTAGATGGACTAGCGGTAGTCGATTCGCAGATACGCAGTATTTT. Translating it yields CSLRWTSGSRFADTQYF.

This clonotype was seen many times. The chain joins TRBV12-3 or TRBV12-4 to TRBJ2-1; D may be TRBD1 or TRBD2 (6 bases each). The CDR3 has 13 residues. V shed 3 bases and J shed 10 bases, with 13 bases lying between them. DNA for the CDR3: TGTGCCAGCAGTTTGTGGGGGGCGAGAGAGCAGTTCTTC. Protein product: CASSLWGAREQFF.

This chain joins TRBV12-3 or TRBV12-4 and TRBJ1-1; D gene unclear. The CDR3 is 15 amino acids. Trimming took off 5 bases at V and 1 base at J, with 14 bases between the two ends. CDR3 nucleotide sequence: TGTGCCAGCAGTCCATTGAATCCCGGGAACACTGAAGCTTTCTTT. Translating it yields CASSPLNPGNTEAFF.

The sample holds many counts of this clonotype. The V gene is TRBV6-5, the J gene TRBJ2-3; tentative D call: TRBD2 (5 bases). CDR1 is MNHEY, CDR2 SVGAGI, per germline. The V gene lost 6 bases and the J gene lost 9 bases, with 7 bases spanning the gap. CDR3 length: 10 residues. The CDR3 here is CASRADTQYF. CDR3 nucleotide sequence: TGTGCCAGCAGAGCGGACACGCAGTATTTT.

There are a few counts of this clonotype. V and J are TRBV6-1 and TRBJ2-1; 8 bases line up with TRBD2. The CDR3 has 15 amino acids. The J segment lost 7 bases and the V segment lost 4 bases, leaving 9 bases of the junction unmatched. The germline V gene has CDR1 MNHNS and CDR2 SASEGT. CDR3 sequence: CASSVLAGKHNEQFF. The CDR3 DNA sequence: TGTGCCAGCAGTGTCCTAGCGGGCAAGCATAATGAGCAGTTCTTC.

The table lists this clonotype with a few counts. The chain couples TRBV5-1 to TRBJ2-7; D remains ambiguous. V lost 0 bases and J 3 bases, leaving 13 bases between the germline ends. In germline, CDR1 is SGHRS, CDR2 YFSETQ. The CDR3 loop spans 15 amino acids. DNA of the CDR3: TGCGCCAGCAGCTTGGCCCCGACACTGAACTACGAGCAGTACTTC. Its translation: CASSLAPTLNYEQYF.

This chain connects TRBV2 to TRBJ1-6; D gene ambiguous. This CDR3 spans 14 amino acids. The germline CDR1 and CDR2 sequences are SNHLY and FYNNEI. V lost 5 bases to trimming and J lost 8 bases, with 13 bases between them. CDR3: CASSPFLIDSPLHF. CDR3 nucleotides: TGTGCCAGCAGTCCCTTCCTTATCGATTCACCCCTCCACTTT.

This clonotype came up many times. The chain uses TRBV5-1 and TRBJ2-5; D perhaps matches TRBD2 (5 bases). The CDR3 covers 14 residues. Germline-derived CDR1 and CDR2 are SGHRS and YFSETQ. Trimming removed 4 bases at V and 11 bases at J, with 21 bases between. CDR3 sequence reads: CASSQDFGLYVQYF. The CDR3 region has the DNA TGCGCCAGCAGCCAGGACTTTGGTCTGTATGTGCAGTACTTC. Drawing the rest from reference TRBV5-1 and TRBJ2-5, the complete variable domain is KAGVTQTPRYLIKTRGQQVTLSCSPISGHRSVSWYQQTPGQGLQFLFEYFSETQRNKGNFPGRFSGRQFSNSRSEMNVSTLELGDSALYLCASSQDFGLYVQYFGPGTRLLVL.

This chain uses TRBV7-8 with TRBJ1-5, with D possibly being TRBD1 (6 bases). This CDR3 has 14 residues. The germline V gene encodes CDR1 SGHVS and CDR2 FQNEAQ. Trimming cost V 3 bases and J 4 bases, with 10 bases left between them. The CDR3 DNA follows: TGTGCCAGCAGCTTCGACAGGTCTAATCAGCCCCAGCATTTT. It is translated as CASSFDRSNQPQHF.

This clonotype came up a few times. The chain combines TRBV28 with TRBJ2-4; tentatively, D is TRBD1 or TRBD2 (6 bases each). Deletions cut 10 bases from V and 3 bases from J, with 16 bases between. CDR1 is MDHEN, CDR2 SYDVKM, per germline. The CDR3 extends over 14 amino acids. CDR3 bases: TGTGCCATTGGAGGGGGGCAGGTCAAAAACATTCAGTACTTC. It encodes CAIGGGQVKNIQYF.

This chain joins TRBV29-1 and TRBJ2-3; 12 positions agree with TRBD2. V dropped 2 bases and J dropped 3; count of bases not matched to a gene: 9. Germline CDR1 and CDR2: SQVTM and ANQGSEA. The CDR3 has 17 amino acids. CDR3 residues: CSVEWVTSGSTTDTQYF. DNA of the CDR3: TGCAGCGTTGAATGGGTGACTAGCGGGAGTACTACAGATACGCAGTATTTT.

The table lists this clonotype with a count of one. The junction differs from germline at one of its ends, possibly a read error. The V gene is TRBV20-1, the J gene TRBJ1-2; 8 bases map to TRBD1. This CDR3 has 17 residues. Looked up from germline, CDR1 is DFQATT and CDR2 is SNEGSKA (reference sequence). The CDR3, as DNA: TGCAGTGCTGGAGATCATCAGGGGGCCCGAGAAGGCTATGGCTACACCTTC. Amino acid sequence: CSAGDHQGAREGYGYTF.

Only a few counts were recorded for this clonotype. The chain employs TRBV20-1 and TRBJ1-5, with TRBD1 matching 11 bases. The V gene end was trimmed by 6 bases and the J gene end by 6 bases; junction bases not matched to a gene: 7. CDR3 length: 14 residues. From germline, CDR1 is DFQATT and CDR2 SNEGSKA (reference sequence). The CDR3 protein is CSASRTGGFQPQHF. The DNA of the CDR3 is TGCAGTGCAAGCCGGACAGGGGGCTTTCAGCCCCAGCATTTT.

In its sample, this clonotype was seen a few times. J is TRBJ1-5 and V is TRBV6-5; D not certain. With 6 bases removed from V and 0 bases from J, the gap between germline ends came to 9 bases. The CDR3 loop spans 14 amino acids. From germline, CDR1 is MNHEY and CDR2 SVGAGI. The CDR3 DNA is TGTGCCAGCAGACTAGGTACTAGCAATCAGCCCCAGCATTTT. Translated: CASRLGTSNQPQHF.

This clonotype occurred a few times. V gene TRBV5-1 combines with J gene TRBJ2-6; no clear D gene. V lost 6 bases and J 4 bases, leaving 11 bases between the germline ends. Germline V gene data show CDR1 as SGHRS and CDR2 as YFSETQ. This CDR3 has 14 residues. Written as DNA, the CDR3 is TGCGCCAGCAACCTGGGATACGGGGCCAACGTCCTGACTTTC. This encodes CASNLGYGANVLTF.